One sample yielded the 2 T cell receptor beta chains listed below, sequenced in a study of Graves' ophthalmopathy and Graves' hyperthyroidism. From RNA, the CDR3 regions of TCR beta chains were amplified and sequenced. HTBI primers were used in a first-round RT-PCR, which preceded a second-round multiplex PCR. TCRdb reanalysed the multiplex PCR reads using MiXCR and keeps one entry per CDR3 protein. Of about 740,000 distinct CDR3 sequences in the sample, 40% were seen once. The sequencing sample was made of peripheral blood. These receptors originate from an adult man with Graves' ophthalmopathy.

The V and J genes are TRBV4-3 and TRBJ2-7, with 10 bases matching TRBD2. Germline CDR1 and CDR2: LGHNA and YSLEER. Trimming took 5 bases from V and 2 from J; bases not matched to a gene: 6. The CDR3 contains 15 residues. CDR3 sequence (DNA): TGCGCCAGCAGCACACGGACTAGCGGCCCCTACGAGCAGTACTTC. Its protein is CASSTRTSGPYEQYF.

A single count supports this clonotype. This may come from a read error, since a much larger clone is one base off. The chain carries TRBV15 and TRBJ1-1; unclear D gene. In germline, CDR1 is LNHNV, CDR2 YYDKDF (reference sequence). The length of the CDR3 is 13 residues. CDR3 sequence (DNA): TGTGCCACCAGCAGAGATCCCGCAACTGAAGCTTTGTTT. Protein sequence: CATSRDPATEALF. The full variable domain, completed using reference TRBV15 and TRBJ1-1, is DAMVIQNPRYQVTQFGKPVTLSCSQTLNHNVMYWYQQKSSQAPKLLFHYYDKDFNNEADTPDNFQSRRPNTSFCFLDIRSPGLGDTAMYLCATSRDPATEALFGQGTRLTVV.